The source of this T cell receptor (beta chain) is a study of Tregs in tolerant kidney transplant recipients. Concerning this clone: Its antigen is unknown.

Study conclusions and caveats: Some patients' samples used different primers over time, so nucleotide sequences weren't comparable. Tregs expanded with activated donor B cells seemed most donor-specific.

Related graft donors supplied nonmyeloablative bone marrow transplants, and mixed chimerism was transient. Unstimulated regulatory T cells (CD4+CD25+CD127-), CD4+CD25- non-regulatory cells, CD4 and CD8 cells were FACS-sorted from thawed PBMCs. From germline, CDR1 is MGHRA and CDR2 YSYEKL. The germline V and J ends were trimmed by 4 bases and 1 base, with 7 bases remaining between them. This CDR3 is built from 13 residues. Clones were read by immunoSEQ multiplex PCR, and TCRdb kept only the in-frame ones, dropping some. Found here are 50,000 to 55,000 clones, about nine tenths of them singletons; the top ten hold roughly 15%.

The TCR originated in a human patient who received a combined kidney and bone marrow transplant. The T cells may partly be graft donor cells. The material was CD8+ T cells from blood (PBMCs), obtained 24 months after the transplant. The rearrangement joins TRBV4-1 to TRBJ1-1; D is possibly TRBD1 (5 bases). The CDR3 nucleotides are TGCGCCAGCAGCCTCGGGGGGAACACTGAAGCTTTCTTT. Protein: CASSLGGNTEAFF.